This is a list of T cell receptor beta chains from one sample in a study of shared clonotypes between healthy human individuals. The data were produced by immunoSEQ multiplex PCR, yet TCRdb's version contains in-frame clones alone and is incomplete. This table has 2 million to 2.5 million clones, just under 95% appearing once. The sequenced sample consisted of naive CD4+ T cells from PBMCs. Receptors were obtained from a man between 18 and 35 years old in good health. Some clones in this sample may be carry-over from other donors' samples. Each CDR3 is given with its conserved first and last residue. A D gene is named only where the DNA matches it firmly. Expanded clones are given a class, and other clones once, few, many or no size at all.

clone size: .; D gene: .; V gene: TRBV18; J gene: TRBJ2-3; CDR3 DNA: TGTGCCAGCTCACCACAGATTGACTTGACCACAGATACGCAGTATTTT; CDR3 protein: CASSPQIDLTTDTQYF
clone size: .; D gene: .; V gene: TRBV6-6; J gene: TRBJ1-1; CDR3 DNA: TGTGCCAGCAGCCCACGGACAGCCGTCGGGGCTGAAGCTTTCTTT; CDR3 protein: CASSPRTAVGAEAFF
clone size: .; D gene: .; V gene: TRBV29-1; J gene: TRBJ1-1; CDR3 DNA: TGCAGCGCTGTAAATCGACAGTTTTTCTTT; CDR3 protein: CSAVNRQFFF
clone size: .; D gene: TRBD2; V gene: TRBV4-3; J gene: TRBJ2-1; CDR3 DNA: TGCGCCAGCAGCCAAGAGGCCGGCGGGAGGGCCAGGAATGAGCAGTTCTTC; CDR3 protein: CASSQEAGGRARNEQFF
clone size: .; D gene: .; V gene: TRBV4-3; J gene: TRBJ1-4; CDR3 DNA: TGCGCCAGCAGCCAAGGTGCCCCAGGGAGGAATGAAAAACTGTTTTTT; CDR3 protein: CASSQGAPGRNEKLFF
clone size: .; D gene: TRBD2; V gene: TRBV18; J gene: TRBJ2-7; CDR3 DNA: TGTGCCAGCTCACCATTAGGGACTAGCGGGACGTACGAGCAGTACTTC; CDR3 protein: CASSPLGTSGTYEQYF
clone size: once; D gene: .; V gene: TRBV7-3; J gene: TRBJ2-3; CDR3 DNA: TGTGCCAGCAGCTCCAACCCACTAGGGGTCACGCAGTATTTT; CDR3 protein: CASSSNPLGVTQYF
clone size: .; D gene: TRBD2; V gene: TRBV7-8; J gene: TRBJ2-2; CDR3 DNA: TGTGCCAGCAGCTTAAGACTAGCGGGAGCCGGGGAGCTGTTTTTT; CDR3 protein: CASSLRLAGAGELFF
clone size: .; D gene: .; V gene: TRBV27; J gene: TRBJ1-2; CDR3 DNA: TGTGCCAGCAGTTTATTGGCAGGCGTTGGCTACACCTTC; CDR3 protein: CASSLLAGVGYTF
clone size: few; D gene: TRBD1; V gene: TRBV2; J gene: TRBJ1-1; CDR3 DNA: TGTGCCAGCAGAACAGGGGGTGGAACTGAAGCTTTCTTT; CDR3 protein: CASRTGGGTEAFF
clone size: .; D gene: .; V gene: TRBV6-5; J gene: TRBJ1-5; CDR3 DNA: TGTGCCAGCAGACAGGGAGGGGGTCAGCCCCAGCATTTT; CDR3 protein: CASRQGGGQPQHF
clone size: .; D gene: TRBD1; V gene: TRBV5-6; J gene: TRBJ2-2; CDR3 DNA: TGTGCCAGCAGCTTGGGGACAGGGTCCACCACCGGGGAGCTGTTTTTT; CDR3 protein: CASSLGTGSTTGELFF
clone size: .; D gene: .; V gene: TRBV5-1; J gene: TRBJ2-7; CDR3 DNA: TGCGCCAGCAGCCCTGGGGGGCTAGGCTACGAGCAGTACTTC; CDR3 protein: CASSPGGLGYEQYF
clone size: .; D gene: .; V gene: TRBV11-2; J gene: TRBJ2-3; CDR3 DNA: TGTGCCAGCAGTATGATGTGGACCGATACGCAGTATTTT; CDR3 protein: CASSMMWTDTQYF
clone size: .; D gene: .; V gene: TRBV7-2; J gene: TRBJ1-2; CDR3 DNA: TGTGCCAGCACCCGAGACACCATCTACACCTTC; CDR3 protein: CASTRDTIYTF
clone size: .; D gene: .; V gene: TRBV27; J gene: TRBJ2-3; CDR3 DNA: TGTGCCAGCAGTTTGACCCGCGGCGGGACGGGAGATACGCAGTATTTT; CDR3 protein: CASSLTRGGTGDTQYF
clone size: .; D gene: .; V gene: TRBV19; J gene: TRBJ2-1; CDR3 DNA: TGTGCCAGTACTACGGTGAGCTCCTACAATGAGCAGTTCTTC; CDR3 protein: CASTTVSSYNEQFF
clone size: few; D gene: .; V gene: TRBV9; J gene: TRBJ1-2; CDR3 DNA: TGTGCCAGCAGCGTAGATTTCGCTGACTATGGCTACACCTTC; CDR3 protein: CASSVDFADYGYTF
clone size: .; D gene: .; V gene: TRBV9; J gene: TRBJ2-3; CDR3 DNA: TGTGCCAGCAGCGTAGGGGACCGAGATACGCAGTATTTT; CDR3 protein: CASSVGDRDTQYF
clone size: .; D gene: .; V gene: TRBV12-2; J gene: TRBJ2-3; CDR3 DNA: TGTGCAAGTCGCTTCCGGGCTGGGACAGGGGGCCTGCCCGATTATACGCAGTATTTT; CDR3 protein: CASRFRAGTGGLPDYTQYF
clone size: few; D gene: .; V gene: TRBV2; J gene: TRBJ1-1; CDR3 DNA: TGTGCCAGCAGTGAAAGTAGGAACTTAGGGTTTGTAGCTTTCTTT; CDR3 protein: CASSESRNLGFVAFF
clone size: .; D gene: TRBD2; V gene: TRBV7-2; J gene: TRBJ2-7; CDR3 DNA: TGTGCCAGCAGGGAACTAGCGGGAGTTTCTTACGAGCAGTACTTC; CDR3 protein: CASRELAGVSYEQYF
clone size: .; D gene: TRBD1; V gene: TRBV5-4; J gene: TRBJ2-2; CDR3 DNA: TGTGCCAGCAGCCGGGGACAGGGGGCTACCGGGGAGCTGTTTTTT; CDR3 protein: CASSRGQGATGELFF
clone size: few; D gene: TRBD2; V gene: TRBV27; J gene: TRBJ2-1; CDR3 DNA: TGTGCCAGCAGCACCAGGACTAGCGGGGTTAGGGTCGGCTATGAGCAGTTCTTC; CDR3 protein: CASSTRTSGVRVGYEQFF
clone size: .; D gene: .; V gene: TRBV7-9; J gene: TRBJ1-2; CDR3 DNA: TGTGCCAGCAGCTTAGGCGGAGTTTATGGCTACACCTTC; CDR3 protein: CASSLGGVYGYTF
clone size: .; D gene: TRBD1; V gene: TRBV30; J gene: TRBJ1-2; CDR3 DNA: TGTGCCTGGAGTGTAGGGACAGCATATGGCTACACCTTC; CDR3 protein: CAWSVGTAYGYTF
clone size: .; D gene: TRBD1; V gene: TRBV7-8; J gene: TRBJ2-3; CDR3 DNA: TGTGCCAGCAGCCGGGACAGGGGCGCAGATACGCAGTATTTT; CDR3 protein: CASSRDRGADTQYF
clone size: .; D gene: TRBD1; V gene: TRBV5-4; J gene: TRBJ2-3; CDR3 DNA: TGTGCCAGCAGCTCTAGGACAGGGCCAGATACGCAGTATTTT; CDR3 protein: CASSSRTGPDTQYF
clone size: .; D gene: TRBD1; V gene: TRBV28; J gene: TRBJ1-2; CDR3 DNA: TGTGCCAGCAGCACGGGACAGGGTTTCGGATCCGGCTACACCTTC; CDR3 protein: CASSTGQGFGSGYTF
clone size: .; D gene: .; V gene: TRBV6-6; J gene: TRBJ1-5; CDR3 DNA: TGTGCCAGCAGGGTTAGCAATCAGCCCCAGCATTTT; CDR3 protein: CASRVSNQPQHF
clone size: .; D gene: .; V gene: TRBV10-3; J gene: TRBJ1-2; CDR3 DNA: TGTGCCATCAGTGGGGCCGAATTCGGGACACCCTTTACTAACTATGGCTACACCTTC; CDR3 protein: CAISGAEFGTPFTNYGYTF
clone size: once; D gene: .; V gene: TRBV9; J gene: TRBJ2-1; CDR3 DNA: TGTGCCAGCAGCGTAGTTGAACTCGAATATGGCGAGCAGTTCTTC; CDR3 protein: CASSVVELEYGEQFF
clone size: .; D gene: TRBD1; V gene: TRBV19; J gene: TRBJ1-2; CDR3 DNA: TGTGCCAGTAGTATAGGCGGAGGGACAGTCCGCCGGAGCGGCTACACCTTC; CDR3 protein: CASSIGGGTVRRSGYTF
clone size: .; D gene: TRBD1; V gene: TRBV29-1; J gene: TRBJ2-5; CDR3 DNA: TGCAGCGTTAAACGGACAGGCCAGGTTGGTGAGACCCAGTACTTC; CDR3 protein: CSVKRTGQVGETQYF
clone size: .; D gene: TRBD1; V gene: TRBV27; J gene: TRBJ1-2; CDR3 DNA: TGTGCCAGCAGCCCAGACAGGGCAGGAGTGTTGGGCGGCTACACCTTC; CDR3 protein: CASSPDRAGVLGGYTF
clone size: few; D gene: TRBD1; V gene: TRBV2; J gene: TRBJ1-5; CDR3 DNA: TGTGCCAGCAGTTCGAACAGGGGGACCCAGCATTTT; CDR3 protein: CASSSNRGTQHF
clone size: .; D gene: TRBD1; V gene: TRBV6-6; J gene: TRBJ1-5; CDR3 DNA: TGTGCCAGCAGTCGCCCGGGACAGGGCACTAATCAGCCCCAGCATTTT; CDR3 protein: CASSRPGQGTNQPQHF